The next 21 T cell receptor beta chains were all read from a single sample in a study of blood T cell repertoires in COVID-19 (dated by TCRdb to 2020 to 2022). Receptor amplification or capture employed the immunoSEQ multiplex PCR assay. TCRdb mirrors the immuneACCESS table, restricted to in-frame sequences. Some clones are absent from its copies; in checked studies, under half trace to an unresolved V gene, and the reason for the others is unknown. The sample table records fewer than 200,000 clones; about four fifths of these occur just once. Roughly 6.3% of the sample is in the top ten clones. The material sequenced was peripheral blood. The receptors stem from a human donor in a cohort sampled during active COVID-19.

In this sample, this clone turned up once. This rearrangement joins TRBV6-4 to TRBJ2-3; D is uncertain. Trimming shortened V by 4 bases and J by 2 bases, and 7 bases separated the two germline ends. The CDR3 consists of 13 residues. CDR1 is MRHNA and CDR2 is SNTAGT in the germline V gene. The DNA for the CDR3 is TGTGCCAGCAGTGCAGATTTCACAGATACGCAGTATTTT. This translates into CASSADFTDTQYF.

The genes are TRBV4-1 and TRBJ2-1; 9 bases are shared with TRBD2. Trimming took 0 bases from V and 3 from J; bases not matched to a gene: 6. This CDR3 spans 17 amino acids. Germline-derived CDR1 and CDR2 are MGHRA and YSYEKL. This chain's CDR3 is CASSQDPGAGGYNEQFF. CDR3 sequence (DNA): TGCGCCAGCAGCCAAGACCCGGGAGCGGGGGGCTACAATGAGCAGTTCTTC.

V and J are TRBV5-1 and TRBJ1-4; D remains ambiguous. V lost 1 base to trimming and J lost 0 bases, with 7 bases between them. Germline loops: CDR1 SGHRS, CDR2 YFSETQ. The CDR3 runs 15 residues. The CDR3 DNA follows: TGCGCCAGCAGCTTGAACGCGGCAACTAATGAAAAACTGTTTTTT. This translates into CASSLNAATNEKLFF.

The chain recombines TRBV13 with TRBJ1-2; D is possibly TRBD1 (5 bases). CDR3 length: 16 amino acids. The V end was cut by 4 bases, the J end by 2 bases, with 17 bases between. Per the germline V gene, CDR1 is PRHDT and CDR2 is FYEKMQ (reference sequence). CDR3 in DNA: TGTGCCAGCAGCTCCCGACTTTGGACACCGAACTATGGCTACACCTTC. Residues: CASSSRLWTPNYGYTF. The full variable domain, its missing parts supplied by reference TRBV13 and TRBJ1-2, is AAGVIQSPRHLIKEKRETATLKCYPIPRHDTVYWYQQGPGQDPQFLISFYEKMQSDKGSIPDRFSAQQFSDYHSELNMSSLELGDSALYFCASSSRLWTPNYGYTFGSGTRLTVV.

This chain connects TRBV5-8 to TRBJ1-5; D may be TRBD1 (5 bases). V shed 5 bases and J shed 4 bases, with 13 bases lying between them. Per germline, CDR1 SGHTS and CDR2 YDEGEE. The CDR3 is 14 residues long. This CDR3 is CASSPGSWNQPQHF. Here the CDR3 DNA reads TGTGCCAGCAGTCCAGGGTCGTGGAATCAGCCCCAGCATTTT.

This chain joins TRBV18 and TRBJ2-7, with TRBD1 identical over 9 bases. Trimming took 2 bases from V and 2 from J; bases not matched to a gene: 10. This CDR3 has 17 residues. The V gene's germline CDR1 is KGHSH and CDR2 LQKENI. This chain's CDR3 is CASSPENPGQGPYEQYF. DNA for the CDR3: TGTGCCAGCTCACCAGAAAATCCGGGACAGGGACCCTACGAGCAGTACTTC.

This clone was counted only a few times. This chain connects TRBV27 to TRBJ1-6; 9 bases agree with TRBD1. Germline values: CDR1 MNHEY, CDR2 SMNVEV (reference sequence). The CDR3 contains 16 residues. The V gene end was trimmed by 3 bases and the J gene end by 11 bases; junction bases not matched to a gene: 11. The DNA for the CDR3 is TGTGCCAGCAGTTTGCGGTCCGGGACAGGGACGACACCCCTCCACTTT. Translated: CASSLRSGTGTTPLHF.

The chain links TRBV27 to TRBJ2-7; 10 bases match TRBD1. V lost 4 bases to trimming and J lost 3 bases; unmatched junction nucleotides: 3. Germline loops: CDR1 MNHEY, CDR2 SMNVEV (reference sequence). The CDR3 totals 14 residues. For the CDR3, the DNA is TGTGCCAGCAGTTGGGGGACAGGGGTCTACGAGCAGTACTTC. It is translated as CASSWGTGVYEQYF.

This chain links TRBV2 with TRBJ2-5; D gene uncertain. The CDR3 contains 14 residues. V lost 0 bases and J lost 1, with 6 bases in between. Germline CDR1 and CDR2: SNHLY and FYNNEI. Here the CDR3 DNA reads TGTGCCAGCAGTGAAGCCTACAGCCAAGAGACCCAGTACTTC. Amino acids: CASSEAYSQETQYF.

V and J are TRBV20-1 and TRBJ2-7, with a possible D match to TRBD2 (5 bases). CDR1 DFQATT and CDR2 SNEGSKA come from the germline V gene (reference sequence). The V gene lost 3 bases and the J gene lost 4 bases, with 19 bases spanning the gap. The CDR3 consists of 15 residues. The CDR3: CSASLVGVGDYEQYF. In DNA, the CDR3 is TGCAGTGCTAGTCTCGTCGGAGTCGGGGATTACGAGCAGTACTTC.

DNA for the CDR3: TGTGCCAGCAGCTTGGCGGGGGGGAATGAGCAGTTCTTC. Translated, it gives CASSLAGGNEQFF. The chain combines TRBV7-2 with TRBJ2-1, with 9 bases fitting TRBD2. There are 13 residues in the CDR3. CDR1 SGHTA and CDR2 FQGNSA come from the germline V gene. Germline trimming cut 3 bases from V and 7 bases from J; bases unmatched to any gene: 1.

The chain joins TRBV19 to TRBJ2-7; D gene ambiguous. CDR3 length: 14 amino acids. Trimming removed 6 bases at V and 4 bases at J, with 16 bases between. Germline V gene lookup returns CDR1 LNHDA and CDR2 SQIVND (reference sequence). The CDR3 here is CASRPMGNTYEQYF. The CDR3, as DNA: TGTGCCAGTAGACCAATGGGCAATACATACGAGCAGTACTTC.

The chain joins TRBV5-1 to TRBJ2-5; 7 positions match TRBD1. This CDR3 has 14 residues. V dropped 4 bases and J dropped 2; count of bases not matched to a gene: 5. CDR1 and CDR2 (germline): SGHRS, YFSETQ. The CDR3 DNA is TGCGCCAGCAGCAGGGGACAGCTACAAGAGACCCAGTACTTC. This encodes CASSRGQLQETQYF.

The chain uses TRBV7-9 and TRBJ1-6, with D possibly matching TRBD1 (6 bases). Germline V gives CDR1 SEHNR, CDR2 FQNEAQ (reference sequence). The germline V and J ends were trimmed by 1 base and 9 bases, with 13 bases remaining between them. CDR3 length: 15 residues. The CDR3 nucleotides are TGTGCCAGCAGCTTAGGAGCCGGACAGATTTCACCCCTCCACTTT. This codes for CASSLGAGQISPLHF.

The chain links TRBV5-6 to TRBJ1-3, with unresolved D. Germline V gene lookup returns CDR1 SGHDT and CDR2 YYEEEE. V lost 5 bases to trimming and J lost 2 bases, with 11 bases between them. The CDR3 has 14 residues. Here the CDR3 DNA reads TGTGCCAGCAGTACCCTACTCCCTGGAAACACCATATATTTT. It translates to CASSTLLPGNTIYF.

This clone was observed a handful of times. The chain recombines TRBV2 with TRBJ2-3, with D hard to call. V lost 3 bases and J lost 1, with 8 bases in between. The CDR3 is 14 residues long. Germline CDR1 and CDR2: SNHLY and FYNNEI. CDR3 amino acids: CASSDGVGTDTQYF. The CDR3, as DNA: TGTGCCAGCAGTGACGGAGTGGGCACAGATACGCAGTATTTT.

The chain combines TRBV7-2 with TRBJ1-6, with 8 bases identical to TRBD1. The CDR3 contains 15 residues. Germline values: CDR1 SGHTA, CDR2 FQGNSA. V trimming: 5 bases; J trimming: 7 bases; junction bases outside the gene matches: 7. CDR3 sequence (DNA): TGTGCCAGCAGCACCCAGACAGGGGCCAATTCACCCCTCCACTTT. Its translation is CASSTQTGANSPLHF.

This chain links TRBV11-2 with TRBJ1-4, with D possibly matching TRBD1 (5 bases). V shed 5 bases and J shed 2 bases, with 9 bases lying between them. This CDR3 spans 14 amino acids. Germline assignment: CDR1 SGHAT and CDR2 FQNNGV. CDR3 residues: CASSLGATNEKLFF. Written as DNA, the CDR3 is TGTGCCAGCAGCCTAGGGGCGACTAATGAAAAACTGTTTTTT.

The J gene is TRBJ2-7, the V gene TRBV27; D is ambiguous. Trimming took 8 bases from V and 3 from J, leaving 8 bases between them. There are 11 residues in the CDR3. Germline V gene sequence: CDR1 MNHEY, CDR2 SMNVEV (reference sequence). The CDR3 region is CASGPIYEQYF. CDR3 sequence (DNA): TGTGCCAGCGGGCCTATCTACGAGCAGTACTTC.

The CDR3 DNA sequence: TGTGCCAGCAGCTTCTCGGGGACAAATCACTACGAGCAGTACTTC. This codes for CASSFSGTNHYEQYF. This sequence joins TRBV13 and TRBJ2-7; D may be TRBD1 (6 bases). This CDR3 has 15 residues. V was clipped by 3 bases and J by 3 bases, with 15 bases between them. Germline loops: CDR1 PRHDT, CDR2 FYEKMQ (reference sequence).

The chain recombines TRBV13 with TRBJ1-3, with a weak D call TRBD1 (6 bases). Trimming removed 5 bases from V and 0 bases from J, with 11 bases in between. This CDR3 spans 15 amino acids. The germline gives CDR1 PRHDT, CDR2 FYEKMQ (reference sequence). CDR3 in amino acids: CASSPTGSSGNTIYF. The CDR3 DNA follows: TGTGCCAGCAGCCCCACAGGGTCCTCTGGAAACACCATATATTTT. The full variable domain, its missing parts supplied by reference TRBV13 and TRBJ1-3, is AAGVIQSPRHLIKEKRETATLKCYPIPRHDTVYWYQQGPGQDPQFLISFYEKMQSDKGSIPDRFSAQQFSDYHSELNMSSLELGDSALYFCASSPTGSSGNTIYFGEGSWLTVV.